This T cell receptor beta chain was recovered during a study of control samples from healthy donors and cancer patients. Measured with immunoSEQ multiplex PCR; TCRdb has only the in-frame clones, and not every one. The sample consists of around 180,000 clones, more than 85% of them appearing once. CDR1 is SGHDT and CDR2 is YYEEEE in the germline V gene. This CDR3 region has 14 residues. Trimming removed 4 bases from V and 3 bases from J, with 11 bases in between. The clonotype was recovered from a woman aged 40 to 55 in good health. This rearrangement joins TRBV5-6 to TRBJ1-5, with a possible D match to TRBD1 (6 bases). The source material was blood. The CDR3 DNA reads TGTGCCAGCAGCCCCTGGGGGGCCAATCAGCCCCAGCATTTT. This codes for CASSPWGANQPQHF.